This T cell receptor (beta chain) originates from a study of T cells after yellow fever vaccination. Findings and caveats of the study: Weaker overall was a secondary response that nonetheless peaked faster, on day 5 versus 15.

This clonotype was detected ten times or more. The antigen is unknown. The CDR3 has 12 amino acids. Deletions cut 5 bases from V and 7 bases from J, with 9 bases between. Germline values: CDR1 SEHNR, CDR2 FQNEAQ (reference sequence). Generation of TCR cDNA used 5'RACE template switching (which added a universal primer site and UMIs). From the 5' RACE reads, TCRdb called clonotypes with MiXCR, one entry per CDR3 protein. The table shows roughly 63,000 distinct CDR3 sequences, with 6.5% to 9% occurring only once. V is TRBV7-9 and J is TRBJ2-1; D ambiguous. The sample was CD8+ T cells sorted from PBMCs, taken 15 days after the yellow fever booster vaccination. This TCR came from a young man who received the YFV17D yellow fever vaccine. This chain's CDR3 is CASSRTKNEQFF. The CDR3 region has the DNA TGTGCCAGCAGCCGAACAAAAAATGAGCAGTTCTTC.